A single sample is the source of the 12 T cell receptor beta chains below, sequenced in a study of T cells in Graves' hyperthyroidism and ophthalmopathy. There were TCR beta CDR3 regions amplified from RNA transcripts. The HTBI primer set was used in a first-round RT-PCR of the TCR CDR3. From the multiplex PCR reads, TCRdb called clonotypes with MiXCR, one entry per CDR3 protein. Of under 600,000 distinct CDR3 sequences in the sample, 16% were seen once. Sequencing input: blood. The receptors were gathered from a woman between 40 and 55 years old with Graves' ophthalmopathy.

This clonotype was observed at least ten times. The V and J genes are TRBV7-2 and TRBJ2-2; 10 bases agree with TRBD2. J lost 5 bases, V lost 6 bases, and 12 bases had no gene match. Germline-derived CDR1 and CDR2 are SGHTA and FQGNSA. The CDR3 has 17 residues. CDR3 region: CASRYYLAGVQTGELFF. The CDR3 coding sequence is TGTGCCAGCAGATATTACCTAGCGGGAGTACAAACCGGGGAGCTGTTTTTT.

Written as DNA, the CDR3 is TGTGCCAGCAGCGTGACCGGGACTAGCGGGGTCTACGAGCAGTACTTC. Translating it yields CASSVTGTSGVYEQYF. This chain links TRBV7-3 with TRBJ2-7; 13 bases line up with TRBD2. CDR1 and CDR2 from the germline V gene are SGHTA and FQGTGA. V lost 5 bases, J lost 3 bases, and 7 bases stayed unmatched. The CDR3 spans 16 residues.

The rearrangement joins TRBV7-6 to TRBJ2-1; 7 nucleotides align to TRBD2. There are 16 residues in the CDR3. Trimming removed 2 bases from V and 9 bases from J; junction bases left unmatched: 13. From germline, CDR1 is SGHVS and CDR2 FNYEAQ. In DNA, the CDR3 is TGTGCCAGCAGCTTACGGCTAGCGGAAATTGGGGGTGAGCAGTTCTTC. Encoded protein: CASSLRLAEIGGEQFF.

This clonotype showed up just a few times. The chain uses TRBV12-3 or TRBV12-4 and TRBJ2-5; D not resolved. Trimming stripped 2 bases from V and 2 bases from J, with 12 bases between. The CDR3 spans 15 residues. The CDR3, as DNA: TGTGCCAGCAGTTTAAGGTACAAACCTCAAGAGACCCAGTACTTC. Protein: CASSLRYKPQETQYF.

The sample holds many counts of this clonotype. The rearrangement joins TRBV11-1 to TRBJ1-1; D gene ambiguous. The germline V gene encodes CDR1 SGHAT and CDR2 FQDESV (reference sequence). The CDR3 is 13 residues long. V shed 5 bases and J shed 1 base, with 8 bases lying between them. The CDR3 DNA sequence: TGTGCCAGCAGCCGGCGGGCGAACACTGAAGCTTTCTTT. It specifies CASSRRANTEAFF.

CDR3 in DNA: TGTGCCAGCAGATTGGCGGGGGGGGAGACCTACGAGCAGTACTTC. Protein product: CASRLAGGETYEQYF. The V call is TRBV11-2, the J call TRBJ2-7; TRBD2 matches at 9 bases. J lost 2 bases, V lost 6 bases, and 8 bases had no gene match. This CDR3 region has 15 residues. In germline, CDR1 is SGHAT, CDR2 FQNNGV. The whole variable domain, filled in from reference TRBV11-2 and TRBJ2-7, reads EAGVAQSPRYKIIEKRQSVAFWCNPISGHATLYWYQQILGQGPKLLIQFQNNGVVDDSQLPKDRFSAERLKGVDSTLKIQPAKLEDSAVYLCASRLAGGETYEQYFGPGTRLTVT.

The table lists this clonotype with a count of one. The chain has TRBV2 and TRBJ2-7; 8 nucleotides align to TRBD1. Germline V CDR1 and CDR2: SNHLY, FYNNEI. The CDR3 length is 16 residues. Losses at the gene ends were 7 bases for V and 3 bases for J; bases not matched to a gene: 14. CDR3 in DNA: TGTGCCAGCATAGGGGGACAGGAGGCGATCAACTACGAGCAGTACTTC. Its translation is CASIGGQEAINYEQYF. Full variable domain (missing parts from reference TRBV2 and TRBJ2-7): EPEVTQTPSHQVTQMGQEVILRCVPISNHLYFYWYRQILGQKVEFLVSFYNNEISEKSEIFDDQFSVERPDGSNFTLKIRSTKLEDSAMYFCASIGGQEAINYEQYFGPGTRLTVT.

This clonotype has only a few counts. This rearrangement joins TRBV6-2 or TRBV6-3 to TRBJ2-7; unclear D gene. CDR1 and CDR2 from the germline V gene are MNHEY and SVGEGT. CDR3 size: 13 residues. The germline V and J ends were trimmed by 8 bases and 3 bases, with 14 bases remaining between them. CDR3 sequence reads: CASRPVGVYEQYF. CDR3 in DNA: TGTGCCAGCCGTCCGGTCGGAGTCTACGAGCAGTACTTC.

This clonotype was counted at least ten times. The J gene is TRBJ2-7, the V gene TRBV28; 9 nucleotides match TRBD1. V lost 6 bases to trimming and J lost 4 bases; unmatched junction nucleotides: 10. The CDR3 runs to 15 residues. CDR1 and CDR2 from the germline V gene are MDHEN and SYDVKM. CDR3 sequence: CASRSRDRAGYEQYF. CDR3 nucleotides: TGTGCCAGCAGAAGCCGGGACAGGGCCGGGTACGAGCAGTACTTC.

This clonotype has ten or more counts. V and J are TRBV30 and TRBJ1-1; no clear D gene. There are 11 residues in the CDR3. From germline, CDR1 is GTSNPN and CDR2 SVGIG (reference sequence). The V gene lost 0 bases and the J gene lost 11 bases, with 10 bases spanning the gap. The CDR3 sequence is CAWSVLEGAFF. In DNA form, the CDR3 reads TGTGCCTGGAGTGTGCTGGAGGGTGCTTTCTTT.

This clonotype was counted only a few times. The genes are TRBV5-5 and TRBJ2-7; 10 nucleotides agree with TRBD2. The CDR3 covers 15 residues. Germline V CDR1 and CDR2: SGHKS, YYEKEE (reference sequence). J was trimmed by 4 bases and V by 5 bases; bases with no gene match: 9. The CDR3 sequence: CASRPGTSDFYEQYF. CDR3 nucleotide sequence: TGTGCCAGCAGACCCGGGACTAGCGATTTTTACGAGCAGTACTTC.

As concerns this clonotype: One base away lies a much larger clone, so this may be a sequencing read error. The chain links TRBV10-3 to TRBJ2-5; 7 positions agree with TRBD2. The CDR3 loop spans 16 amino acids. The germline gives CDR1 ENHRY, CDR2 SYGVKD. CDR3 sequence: CAISRTVRGVQGTQYF. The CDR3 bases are TGTGCCATCAGTCGTACGGTTCGGGGGGTCCAAGGGACCCAGTACTTC.